This T cell receptor beta chain comes out of a study of radiation and T cells in renal cell carcinoma. In the study overall: Nephrectomy followed 15 Gy stereotactic body radiation by 4 weeks. Study results and limitations: In blood, top tumor clones expanded by 2 weeks, shrinking by 4. Without pretreatment biopsies, baseline tumor clonotype presence was undetermined.

Measured with immunoSEQ multiplex PCR; TCRdb has only the in-frame clones, and not every one. The data show about 59,000 clones, around 80% seen once. The V gene's germline CDR1 is SGDLS and CDR2 YYNGEE. The CDR3 totals 15 residues. V gave up 1 base and J gave up 7 bases, with 14 bases separating them. As to this clone: No antigen is known for it.

As to time point: baseline pretreatment blood. Treatment specified: 15 Gy SBRT to primary tumor, nephrectomy 4 weeks later. The tumor was a clear cell renal cell carcinoma. The sequencing used blood, collected from a patient whose treatment included radiotherapy and nephrectomy. The sequence was collected from a man aged 55 to 69 with renal cell carcinoma. The chain couples TRBV9 to TRBJ1-4; D not resolved. The CDR3 DNA reads TGTGCCAGCAGCGTAAATCAAGGTCCTGGTGAAAAACTGTTTTTT. Its protein product is CASSVNQGPGEKLFF.